Included here is one T cell receptor beta chain sequence, with context. The participants were between roughly 18 and 100 years old and came from 24 US areas. This record comes from a study of blood T cell repertoires in COVID-19. About the research overall: Sites across the United States, Italy and Spain contributed samples from acute and convalescent COVID-19. Sample material is recorded as cDNA or gDNA derived from T cells, B-cell-depleted T cells, or PBMCs.

V shed 4 bases and J 4 bases; nucleotides not matched to a gene: 5. The CDR3 spans 15 residues. Germline V gene sequence: CDR1 SEHNR, CDR2 FQNEAQ (reference sequence). Authors' methods: The assay estimated nucleated cells by amplifying reference gene primers. Sequenced by immunoSEQ multiplex PCR; TCRdb stores in-frame clones only, minus some. The V and J calls and clone size are taken from that table; D and trimming were inferred from the DNA. The sample lists over 250,000 clones; 88% were seen once. This clonotype originated in a woman in her 50s who had recovered from COVID-19. The genes are TRBV7-9 and TRBJ1-5; 9 bases agree with TRBD1. Material for sequencing was PBMCs or T cells enriched from blood (not recorded which). The CDR3 nucleotides are TGTGCCAGCAGCTCCGGGACAGGGAATAATCAGCCCCAGCATTTT. This encodes CASSSGTGNNQPQHF.